One and the same sample provided the 27 T cell receptor beta chains below, sequenced in a study of technical replicates of blood from a handful of donors. The protocol was immunoSEQ multiplex PCR, while the TCRdb copy is restricted to in-frame clones and leaves out a portion. The profile shows about 73,000 clones, roughly 93% of them singletons. The sample consisted of T cells isolated from PBMCs. The receptors derive from a human donor in good health.

This clone has just a few counts. The CDR3 DNA reads as TGTGCCAGTAACGACTGGAGGATCTCGTTTGGCTACACCTTC. Protein sequence: CASNDWRISFGYTF. The V gene is TRBV19, the J gene TRBJ1-2; D is undetermined. Germline-derived CDR1 and CDR2 are LNHDA and SQIVND (reference sequence). The CDR3 has 14 residues. The V end lost 7 bases, the J end lost 7 bases, and 19 bases lay between the germline ends.

V usage is TRBV29-1 and J usage is TRBJ2-3, with 9 bases matching TRBD2. The ends lost 4 bases at V and 4 bases at J; junction bases unmatched: 27. The CDR3 is made up of 21 amino acids. Germline CDR1 SQVTM, CDR2 ANQGSEA. The CDR3 sequence: CSVAPGSVAASGTLRADTQYF. DNA for the CDR3: TGCAGCGTTGCTCCCGGGAGTGTCGCAGCTAGCGGGACCTTAAGGGCAGATACGCAGTATTTT.

The chain employs TRBV4-1 and TRBJ2-5, with 12 bases aligning to TRBD2. The length of the CDR3 is 16 residues. Germline-derived CDR1 and CDR2 are MGHRA and YSYEKL. Trimming at V came to 1 base and at J to 4 bases, leaving 4 bases not matched to a gene. CDR3 nucleotide sequence: TGCGCCAGCAGCCAAGGGACTAGCGGGGTCGGAGAGACCCAGTACTTC. This translates into CASSQGTSGVGETQYF.

V usage is TRBV5-1 and J usage is TRBJ2-7, with D possibly being TRBD2 (6 bases). Looked up from germline, CDR1 is SGHRS and CDR2 is YFSETQ. V was cut by 5 bases and J by 3 bases, with 12 bases left in between. The CDR3 is 13 amino acids. The CDR3 here is CASRFGTDYEQYF. The DNA for the CDR3 is TGCGCCAGCAGATTCGGGACTGACTACGAGCAGTACTTC. The complete variable domain, with remaining parts taken from reference TRBV5-1 and TRBJ2-7, reads KAGVTQTPRYLIKTRGQQVTLSCSPISGHRSVSWYQQTPGQGLQFLFEYFSETQRNKGNFPGRFSGRQFSNSRSEMNVSTLELGDSALYLCASRFGTDYEQYFGPGTRLTVT.

The chain employs TRBV19 and TRBJ2-7, with 10 bases aligning to TRBD1. Germline CDR1 LNHDA, CDR2 SQIVND (reference sequence). This CDR3 contains 17 residues. V was pared by 3 bases and J by 0 bases, with 8 bases of the junction left unmatched. The CDR3 spells CASSIRGQGPNSYEQYF. The CDR3, as DNA: TGTGCCAGTAGTATTCGGGGACAGGGGCCGAACTCCTACGAGCAGTACTTC.

The CDR3 DNA follows: TGTGCCAGCAGTGTTCGACAGATTGAAGCTTTCTTT. It translates to CASSVRQIEAFF. The chain recombines TRBV6-1 with TRBJ1-1; TRBD1 is a possible D gene (5 bases). The germline V and J ends were trimmed by 4 bases and 7 bases, with 10 bases remaining between them. Germline assignment: CDR1 MNHNS and CDR2 SASEGT. This CDR3 is built from 12 residues.

The V and J genes are TRBV27 and TRBJ2-7; possible D gene TRBD1, 6 bases. This CDR3 is built from 15 residues. The ends were cut back, 2 bases at V and 0 bases at J, with 11 bases in the middle. Per the germline V gene, CDR1 is MNHEY and CDR2 is SMNVEV (reference sequence). CDR3 protein: CASSLRPGASYEQYF. CDR3 nucleotides: TGTGCCAGCAGTTTAAGGCCAGGGGCCTCCTACGAGCAGTACTTC.

This clone has a single count. The chain recombines TRBV5-8 with TRBJ1-4; D is undetermined. V was shortened by 4 bases and J by 4 bases, with 14 bases between the two germline ends. Germline V CDR1 and CDR2: SGHTS, YDEGEE. This CDR3 region has 15 residues. The CDR3 coding sequence is TGTGCCAGCAGCCTTGTTGTCCCGGTTAATGAAAAACTGTTTTTT. Translating it yields CASSLVVPVNEKLFF.

The gene calls are TRBV6-4 and TRBJ1-1; no reliable D call. Germline V gene data show CDR1 as MRHNA and CDR2 as SNTAGT. Trimming shortened V by 6 bases and J by 0 bases, and 8 bases separated the two germline ends. This CDR3 contains 13 residues. The DNA of the CDR3 is TGTGCCAGCAGCTCCAACTTGAACACTGAAGCTTTCTTT. This sequence encodes CASSSNLNTEAFF.

This chain joins TRBV6-5 and TRBJ2-5; D gene ambiguous. Trimming cost V 0 bases and J 5 bases, with 4 bases left between them. This CDR3 comprises 12 residues. Germline-derived CDR1 and CDR2 are MNHEY and SVGAGI. CDR3 bases: TGTGCCAGCAGTTACTCGAGGGAGACCCAGTACTTC. Protein sequence: CASSYSRETQYF.

This chain uses TRBV28 with TRBJ1-5, with unresolved D. With 6 bases removed from V and 3 bases from J, the gap between germline ends came to 21 bases. In germline, CDR1 is MDHEN, CDR2 SYDVKM. The CDR3 loop spans 17 amino acids. CDR3 coding DNA: TGTGCCAGCAGCCTTAATGGCGGGCTCAGGATCAATCAGCCCCAGCATTTT. Translated, it gives CASSLNGGLRINQPQHF. The variable domain in full, completed from reference TRBV28 and TRBJ1-5, reads DVKVTQSSRYLVKRTGEKVFLECVQDMDHENMFWYRQDPGLGLRLIYFSYDVKMKEKGDIPEGYSVSREKKERFSLILESASTNQTSMYLCASSLNGGLRINQPQHFGDGTRLSIL.

The chain carries TRBV18 and TRBJ2-3; unclear D gene. V gave up 0 bases and J gave up 4 bases, with 5 bases separating them. The CDR3 totals 13 residues. CDR1 and CDR2 (germline): KGHSH, LQKENI. The CDR3 loop is CASSPPGPDTQYF. CDR3 in DNA: TGTGCCAGCTCACCACCGGGCCCAGATACGCAGTATTTT.

The chain is built from TRBV5-6 and TRBJ2-2, with 8 bases aligning to TRBD2. Germline V gene lookup returns CDR1 SGHDT and CDR2 YYEEEE. This CDR3 comprises 16 residues. V lost 6 bases to trimming and J lost 1 base; unmatched junction nucleotides: 8. The CDR3 spells CASTLLTSENTGELFF. The CDR3 DNA reads TGTGCCAGCACCCTTTTGACTAGCGAGAACACCGGGGAGCTGTTTTTT.

The chain recombines TRBV6-5 with TRBJ2-1; 11 nucleotides line up with TRBD2. The germline V gene has CDR1 MNHEY and CDR2 SVGAGI. The trim removed 6 bases at V and 8 bases at J, leaving 6 bases unmatched. The CDR3 is 14 residues long. CDR3 bases: TGTGCCAGCAGCTATAGCGGGGGGGCCTATGAGCAGTTCTTC. It specifies CASSYSGGAYEQFF.

The J gene is TRBJ2-3, the V gene TRBV5-1; TRBD1 agrees at 8 bases. Germline V gene lookup returns CDR1 SGHRS and CDR2 YFSETQ. The CDR3 spans 16 residues. Trimming cost V 3 bases and J 2 bases; bases outside gene matches: 8. The CDR3 coding sequence is TGCGCCAGCAGCTCCCGAGGACAGGGAAACACAGATACGCAGTATTTT. Encoded protein: CASSSRGQGNTDTQYF.

The chain has TRBV20-1 and TRBJ1-4, with D possibly TRBD1 on 5 matching bases. This CDR3 is built from 11 residues. V was cut by 6 bases and J by 10 bases, with 12 bases left in between. CDR1 is DFQATT, CDR2 SNEGSKA, per germline (reference sequence). CDR3 sequence (DNA): TGCAGTGCCCGCCGGGGGGGAAAACTGTTTTTT. Residues: CSARRGGKLFF.

This chain connects TRBV18 to TRBJ1-3; D gene unclear. This CDR3 comprises 13 residues. Trimming stripped 4 bases from V and 0 bases from J, with 4 bases between. CDR1 KGHSH and CDR2 LQKENI come from the germline V gene. The DNA for the CDR3 is TGTGCCAGCTCACGGCCCTCTGGAAACACCATATATTTT. Its translation is CASSRPSGNTIYF.

This chain uses TRBV10-1 with TRBJ1-1, with D possibly matching TRBD1 (6 bases). There are 13 residues in the CDR3. Trimming left V 2 bases short and J 11 bases short, with 15 bases between. CDR1 is WNHNN and CDR2 is SYGVQD in the germline V gene (reference sequence). The CDR3 is CASSENAGVKAFF. CDR3 bases: TGCGCCAGCAGTGAGAACGCAGGGGTAAAGGCTTTCTTT.

This chain joins TRBV28 and TRBJ2-1; 9 bases fit TRBD2. This CDR3 spans 13 amino acids. J lost 8 bases, V lost 7 bases, and 6 bases had no gene match. Germline assignment: CDR1 MDHEN and CDR2 SYDVKM. CDR3 sequence (DNA): TGTGCCAGCACGAGAGCGGGAGGAGATGAGCAGTTCTTC. Protein: CASTRAGGDEQFF.

The gene calls are TRBV28 and TRBJ1-5, with a tentative D call TRBD1 (6 bases). Germline values: CDR1 MDHEN, CDR2 SYDVKM. The CDR3 is made up of 16 amino acids. CDR3 in DNA: TGTGCTACAAGTTTATATAGCACGGTAGGACAGCCGCCCCAGCATTTT. It yields the protein CATSLYSTVGQPPQHF.

The J gene is TRBJ2-7, the V gene TRBV6-1; perhaps TRBD1 as D (6 bases). Germline V gives CDR1 MNHNS, CDR2 SASEGT. The CDR3 is 13 residues long. With 6 bases removed from V and 3 bases from J, the gap between germline ends came to 12 bases. CDR3 sequence reads: CASSPHRDYEQYF. The DNA of the CDR3 is TGTGCCAGCAGCCCCCACAGGGACTACGAGCAGTACTTC.

CDR3: CASSVTGDSNTEAFF. The DNA for the CDR3 is TGCGCCAGCAGCGTGACAGGGGACTCGAACACTGAAGCTTTCTTT. The chain carries TRBV5-1 and TRBJ1-1; 8 nucleotides align to TRBD1. This CDR3 has 15 amino acids. V lost 4 bases, J lost 1 base, and 6 bases stayed unmatched. Germline CDR1 SGHRS, CDR2 YFSETQ.

The J gene is TRBJ1-2, the V gene TRBV29-1, with a tentative D call TRBD1 (6 bases). Trimming left V 2 bases short and J 10 bases short, with 17 bases between. This CDR3 has 13 amino acids. Germline CDR1 SQVTM, CDR2 ANQGSEA. The CDR3 DNA is TGCAGCGTTGAAACGCTGGACAGAGAACACTACACCTTC. It specifies CSVETLDREHYTF.

This chain uses TRBV4-1 with TRBJ1-6; D uncertain. Trimming pared 2 bases from V and 4 bases from J, leaving 12 bases between. Germline V gene sequence: CDR1 MGHRA, CDR2 YSYEKL. This CDR3 is 16 amino acids long. In nucleotides, the CDR3 is TGCGCCAGCAGCCAACTACCGGGAGATTATAATTCACCCCTCCACTTT. This gives the protein CASSQLPGDYNSPLHF.

The rearrangement uses TRBV27 and TRBJ2-5; 7 bases are shared with TRBD2. V shed 2 bases and J 5 bases; nucleotides not matched to a gene: 5. From germline, CDR1 is MNHEY and CDR2 SMNVEV (reference sequence). The CDR3 runs to 14 residues. CDR3: CASSLGGVGETQYF. The DNA of the CDR3 is TGTGCCAGCAGTTTAGGGGGGGTCGGGGAGACCCAGTACTTC.

The chain has TRBV9 and TRBJ2-7; the D gene is possibly TRBD2 (6 bases). The germline V gene encodes CDR1 SGDLS and CDR2 YYNGEE. The V end was cut by 2 bases, the J end by 3 bases, with 12 bases between. The CDR3 spans 14 residues. The CDR3 region has the DNA TGTGCCAGCAGCGTCAGCGGAGGGGTCTACGAGCAGTACTTC. Translation gives CASSVSGGVYEQYF.

This chain links TRBV6-4 with TRBJ2-3; the match to TRBD2 covers 7 bases. This CDR3 is 15 amino acids long. V gave up 8 bases and J gave up 0 bases; unmatched junction bases: 8. In germline, CDR1 is MRHNA, CDR2 SNTAGT. This chain's CDR3 is CASSEEGGSTDTQYF. CDR3 nucleotide sequence: TGTGCCAGCTCCGAAGAGGGAGGGAGCACAGATACGCAGTATTTT.